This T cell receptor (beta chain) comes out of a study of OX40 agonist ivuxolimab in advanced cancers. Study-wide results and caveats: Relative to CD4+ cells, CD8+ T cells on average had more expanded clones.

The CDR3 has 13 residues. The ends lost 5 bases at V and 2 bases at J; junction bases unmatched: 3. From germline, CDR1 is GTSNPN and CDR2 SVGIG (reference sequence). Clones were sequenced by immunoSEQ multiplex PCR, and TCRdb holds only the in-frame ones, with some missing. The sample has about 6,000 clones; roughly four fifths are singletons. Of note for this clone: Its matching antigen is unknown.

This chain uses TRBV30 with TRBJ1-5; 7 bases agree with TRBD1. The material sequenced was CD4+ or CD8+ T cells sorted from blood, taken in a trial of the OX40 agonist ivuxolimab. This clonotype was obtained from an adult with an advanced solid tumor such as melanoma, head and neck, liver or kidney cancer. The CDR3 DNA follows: TGTGCCTGGGGACAGGACGGCAATCAGCCCCAGCATTTT. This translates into CAWGQDGNQPQHF.